A single sample is the source of the 15 T cell receptor beta chains below, sequenced in a study of shared T cell receptors in the human thymus. Produced via immunoSEQ multiplex PCR; TCRdb's table is partial and in-frame only. The top ten hold roughly 0.01% of the sample, which has some 700,000 clones, approximately 83% seen once. These same data were also listed under a study on human thymus T cells.

Input material: thymocytes. The receptors were sampled from a girl under three years old with a congenital heart defect.

The J gene is TRBJ2-1, the V gene TRBV10-2; 15 nucleotides line up with TRBD2. Germline V lookup: CDR1 WSHSY, CDR2 SAAADI. This CDR3 spans 19 amino acids. The junction had 5 bases not matched to a gene; V was cut back by 2 bases and J by 0 bases. The CDR3 DNA reads TGCGCCAGCAGTGAGGATTGGACTAGCGGGGGGGACTCCTACAATGAGCAGTTCTTC. It specifies CASSEDWTSGGDSYNEQFF.

DNA of the CDR3: TGTGCCAGCAGCGTCGAGCCTCGGGGCACCGGGGAGCTGTTTTTT. Translated, it gives CASSVEPRGTGELFF. The V gene is TRBV9, the J gene TRBJ2-2; a weak D match, TRBD2 (5 bases). This CDR3 is built from 15 residues. Germline CDR1 reads SGDLS; CDR2 reads YYNGEE. V lost 2 bases to trimming and J lost 4 bases, with 12 bases between them.

The V gene is TRBV6-5, the J gene TRBJ2-7, with D perhaps TRBD2 (5 bases). With 7 bases removed from V and 2 bases from J, the gap between germline ends came to 18 bases. The CDR3 contains 15 residues. Germline assignment: CDR1 MNHEY and CDR2 SVGAGI. For the CDR3, the DNA is TGTGCCAGCACCTATACGTCGGGAATCGCCTACGAGCAGTACTTC. Protein: CASTYTSGIAYEQYF.

This clone showed up just a few times. The V gene is TRBV4-1, the J gene TRBJ1-2, with unresolved D. Trimming removed 0 bases from V and 0 bases from J, with 5 bases in between. Germline V lookup: CDR1 MGHRA, CDR2 YSYEKL. The CDR3 is made up of 14 amino acids. CDR3 protein: CASSQDSANYGYTF. CDR3 coding DNA: TGCGCCAGCAGCCAAGATAGCGCTAACTATGGCTACACCTTC.

The chain carries TRBV7-9 and TRBJ2-2, with D possibly matching TRBD1 (5 bases). Per the germline V gene, CDR1 is SEHNR and CDR2 is FQNEAQ (reference sequence). There are 17 residues in the CDR3. The V end was cut by 5 bases, the J end by 3 bases, with 19 bases between. The CDR3 protein is CASSLNPQQADTGELFF. The DNA of the CDR3 is TGTGCCAGCAGCCTTAACCCCCAACAGGCGGACACCGGGGAGCTGTTTTTT.

CDR3 residues: CASSYSGGSSYEQYF. Written as DNA, the CDR3 is TGTGCCAGCAGCTATAGCGGGGGAAGCTCCTACGAGCAGTACTTC. V usage is TRBV7-2 and J usage is TRBJ2-7; TRBD2 matches 9 bases. CDR3 length equals 15 residues. Germline V gene lookup returns CDR1 SGHTA and CDR2 FQGNSA. V dropped 4 bases and J dropped 0; count of bases not matched to a gene: 4.

This chain joins TRBV6-1 and TRBJ2-5; TRBD1 matches 10 bases. This CDR3 spans 15 amino acids. Looked up from germline, CDR1 is MNHNS and CDR2 is SASEGT. V shed 6 bases, J shed 5 bases, and the junction held 9 bases outside the gene matches. The CDR3 reads CASRTDRGLGETQYF. In DNA, the CDR3 is TGTGCCAGCAGAACAGACAGGGGGCTTGGGGAGACCCAGTACTTC.

The chain employs TRBV2 and TRBJ1-2, with unresolved D. Germline V CDR1 and CDR2: SNHLY, FYNNEI. This CDR3 comprises 13 residues. V was trimmed by 6 bases and J by 2 bases, leaving 10 bases between them. Here the CDR3 reads CASSSGYNYGYTF. CDR3 DNA sequence: TGTGCCAGCAGCTCGGGGTACAACTATGGCTACACCTTC.

This chain joins TRBV6-5 and TRBJ2-5; 8 positions agree with TRBD1. V was clipped by 6 bases and J by 5 bases; unmatched bases: 5. This CDR3 is 13 amino acids long. Germline V gene sequence: CDR1 MNHEY, CDR2 SVGAGI. The CDR3 DNA is TGTGCCAGCAGGCAGGGGGCGTGGGAGACCCAGTACTTC. Its translation is CASRQGAWETQYF.

V is TRBV27 and J is TRBJ1-6; the D gene is possibly TRBD1 (5 bases). CDR3 size: 16 residues. From germline, CDR1 is MNHEY and CDR2 SMNVEV (reference sequence). V dropped 2 bases and J dropped 13 bases, with 21 bases sitting between them. The CDR3 nucleotides read TGTGCCAGCAGTTTAAGTGGGGGGGTAAGAATTCACCCCCTCCACTTT. This codes for CASSLSGGVRIHPLHF.

The V call is TRBV10-3, the J call TRBJ2-3, with 7 bases lining up with TRBD2. The J segment lost 2 bases and the V segment lost 0 bases, leaving 5 bases of the junction unmatched. The CDR3 runs 16 residues. Germline assignment: CDR1 ENHRY and CDR2 SYGVKD. CDR3 sequence reads: CAISESGGGNTDTQYF. The CDR3 coding sequence is TGTGCCATCAGTGAGTCCGGCGGGGGAAACACAGATACGCAGTATTTT.

This chain uses TRBV4-1 with TRBJ1-6; TRBD1 matches at 8 bases. There are 17 residues in the CDR3. Trimming took 0 bases from V and 10 from J; bases not matched to a gene: 11. Germline V CDR1 and CDR2: MGHRA, YSYEKL. Here the CDR3 reads CASSQDFRPGGASPLHF. CDR3 bases: TGCGCCAGCAGCCAAGATTTTCGCCCAGGGGGCGCATCACCCCTCCACTTT.

This clone occurred a few times. This chain links TRBV6-5 with TRBJ2-3, with 9 bases identical to TRBD1. Unmatched junction bases numbered 1, after V lost 2 bases and J lost 4 bases. Per the germline V gene, CDR1 is MNHEY and CDR2 is SVGAGI. This CDR3 has 14 amino acids. CDR3 nucleotide sequence: TGTGCCAGCAGTTACCGACAGGGGGCAGATACGCAGTATTTT. Residues: CASSYRQGADTQYF.

The chain has TRBV9 and TRBJ2-2, with unresolved D. V lost 0 bases and J lost 3, with 9 bases in between. The CDR3 extends over 15 amino acids. Germline loops: CDR1 SGDLS, CDR2 YYNGEE. In nucleotides, the CDR3 is TGTGCCAGCAGCGTAGGGCAGGCGCACACCGGGGAGCTGTTTTTT. This sequence encodes CASSVGQAHTGELFF.

This chain links TRBV7-4 with TRBJ1-1; a weak D match, TRBD1 (6 bases). Germline V CDR1 and CDR2: SGHVT, SQSDAQ. V dropped 4 bases and J dropped 0 bases, with 15 bases sitting between them. This CDR3 spans 16 amino acids. This CDR3 reads CASSSTGGGMNTEAFF. The CDR3 DNA reads as TGTGCCAGCAGCTCCACCGGTGGGGGCATGAACACTGAAGCTTTCTTT.